The 27 T cell receptor beta chains given below trace back to one sample, sequenced in a study of blood T cell repertoires in COVID-19. Clones were sequenced by immunoSEQ multiplex PCR, and TCRdb holds only the in-frame ones, with some missing. The sample holds 90,000 or so clones; 65% to 85% are singletons and the top ten take more than 20%. Source material: peripheral blood. These receptors came from a man older than 75 with active or convalescent COVID-19.

The J gene is TRBJ1-2, the V gene TRBV19; 7 nucleotides agree with TRBD1. The CDR3 contains 15 residues. Trimming removed 3 bases from V and 6 bases from J; junction bases left unmatched: 10. From germline, CDR1 is LNHDA and CDR2 SQIVND (reference sequence). CDR3 in DNA: TGTGCCAGTAGTATCGACAGGGAATTATCGGATGGCTACACCTTC. This encodes CASSIDRELSDGYTF.

The chain's CDR3 is CASSNDRAYNEQFF. CDR3 nucleotides: TGCGCCAGCAGCAACGACAGGGCTTACAATGAGCAGTTCTTC. V and J are TRBV5-1 and TRBJ2-1; 7 bases match TRBD1. Germline assignment: CDR1 SGHRS and CDR2 YFSETQ. Trimming removed 4 bases from V and 4 bases from J; junction bases left unmatched: 5. The CDR3 consists of 14 residues.

V and J are TRBV5-4 and TRBJ1-2; D ambiguous. Trimming cost V 3 bases and J 4 bases, with 13 bases left between them. There are 14 residues in the CDR3. CDR1 is SGHNT, CDR2 YYREEE, per germline (reference sequence). The CDR3 DNA reads as TGTGCCAGCAGCTCCCCCCGGGGAACCTATGGCTACACCTTC. This gives the protein CASSSPRGTYGYTF.

CDR3 residues: CASTGQYNQPQHF. CDR3 sequence (DNA): TGTGCCAGCACTGGACAGTACAATCAGCCCCAGCATTTT. V usage is TRBV6-5 and J usage is TRBJ1-5; possibly TRBD1 for D (6 bases). V shed 7 bases and J shed 3 bases, with 10 bases lying between them. Germline loops: CDR1 MNHEY, CDR2 SVGAGI. CDR3 size: 13 residues.

The rearrangement uses TRBV7-9 and TRBJ1-4, with 7 nucleotides matching TRBD1. The CDR3 is 19 amino acids. V shed 4 bases, J shed 2 bases, and the junction held 16 bases outside the gene matches. Per the germline V gene, CDR1 is SEHNR and CDR2 is FQNEAQ (reference sequence). CDR3 protein: CASSSRQGIESSTNEKLFF. The DNA of the CDR3 is TGTGCCAGCAGCTCTCGACAGGGCATTGAAAGTTCGACTAATGAAAAACTGTTTTTT. Variable domain in full (rest from reference TRBV7-9 and TRBJ1-4): DTGVSQNPRHKITKRGQNVTFRCDPISEHNRLYWYRQTLGQGPEFLTYFQNEAQLEKSRLLSDRFSAERPKGSFSTLEIQRTEQGDSAMYLCASSSRQGIESSTNEKLFFGSGTQLSVL.

The chain employs TRBV10-3 and TRBJ1-1; unclear D gene. In germline, CDR1 is ENHRY, CDR2 SYGVKD. The CDR3 sequence is 12 residues long. The V end was cut by 6 bases, the J end by 1 base, with 6 bases between. DNA for the CDR3: TGTGCCATCAGCAAAAAGAACACTGAAGCTTTCTTT. Translating it yields CAISKKNTEAFF.

The gene calls are TRBV9 and TRBJ1-3; D not resolved. With 4 bases removed from V and 4 bases from J, the gap between germline ends came to 15 bases. The CDR3 has 15 amino acids. The germline V gene encodes CDR1 SGDLS and CDR2 YYNGEE. The CDR3, as DNA: TGTGCCAGCAGCCCCCGGACTGGAGAAGGAAACACCATATATTTT. Protein sequence: CASSPRTGEGNTIYF.

The chain couples TRBV6-5 to TRBJ1-2; D is possibly TRBD1 (6 bases). The germline gives CDR1 MNHEY, CDR2 SVGAGI. Trimming removed 5 bases at V and 4 bases at J, with 11 bases between. The CDR3 is made up of 13 amino acids. In DNA, the CDR3 is TGTGCCAGCAGTCCGGACAGAACCTATGGCTACACCTTC. It is translated as CASSPDRTYGYTF.

The chain joins TRBV3-1 (or the pseudogene TRBV3-2) to TRBJ2-3, with D maybe TRBD2 (6 bases). The V end was cut by 2 bases, the J end by 1 base, with 16 bases between. Germline V lookup: CDR1 LGHDT, CDR2 YNNKEL (reference sequence). The CDR3 is 17 amino acids. The CDR3 reads CASSQSQRALGTDTQYF. The CDR3 region has the DNA TGTGCCAGCAGCCAAAGCCAGCGGGCTTTGGGCACAGATACGCAGTATTTT.

The V gene is TRBV6-6, the J gene TRBJ2-1; TRBD2 is a possible D gene (7 bases). Trimming took 0 bases from V and 4 from J, leaving 13 bases between them. Germline V gives CDR1 MNHNY, CDR2 SVGAGI (reference sequence). CDR3 length equals 16 residues. Here the CDR3 reads CASSYSGGGQYNEQFF. DNA for the CDR3: TGTGCCAGCAGTTACTCGGGCGGGGGCCAATACAATGAGCAGTTCTTC.

This chain joins TRBV24-1 and TRBJ2-3; D unresolved. CDR1 and CDR2 (germline): KGHDR, SFDVKD. CDR3 length: 16 amino acids. Trimming pared 4 bases from V and 5 bases from J, leaving 18 bases between. CDR3 DNA: TGTGCCACCAGTGACCCCATGGTGGGCTCCGAAGATACGCAGTATTTT. It specifies CATSDPMVGSEDTQYF.

The V and J genes are TRBV9 and TRBJ1-4, with a tentative D call TRBD1 (6 bases). The CDR3 totals 15 residues. The ends were cut back, 4 bases at V and 4 bases at J, with 14 bases in the middle. Germline-derived CDR1 and CDR2 are SGDLS and YYNGEE. The CDR3 spells CASSIWDTGNEKLFF. DNA for the CDR3: TGTGCCAGCAGCATCTGGGACACGGGTAATGAAAAACTGTTTTTT.

V is TRBV4-3 and J is TRBJ2-3, with TRBD1 identical over 8 bases. The germline CDR1 and CDR2 sequences are LGHNA and YSLEER. This CDR3 spans 18 amino acids. Trimming took 3 bases from V and 3 from J; bases not matched to a gene: 14. In DNA, the CDR3 is TGCGCCAGCAGCCAGGACCCAGGGGGCGCGGTTGTTACAGATACGCAGTATTTT. It encodes CASSQDPGGAVVTDTQYF.

The gene calls are TRBV10-3 and TRBJ1-1, with D tentatively TRBD1 (6 bases). The germline V and J ends were trimmed by 8 bases and 0 bases, with 7 bases remaining between them. Germline V gives CDR1 ENHRY, CDR2 SYGVKD. The CDR3 length is 12 residues. CDR3 nucleotides: TGTGCCATCGCAGGGGTGAACACTGAAGCTTTCTTT. Translating gives CAIAGVNTEAFF.

V is TRBV28 and J is TRBJ1-2; D gene unclear. The CDR3 is 14 residues long. The germline V and J ends were trimmed by 2 bases and 11 bases, with 18 bases remaining between them. Germline CDR1 and CDR2: MDHEN and SYDVKM. The CDR3 DNA is TGTGCCAGCAGTTTAGGCAGGCCGTCGATCAAATACACCTTC. Translation gives CASSLGRPSIKYTF.

This clone is classed as large. The chain employs TRBV5-1 and TRBJ2-5; tentatively, D is TRBD1 (8 bases). V was shortened by 0 bases and J by 1 base, with 16 bases between the two germline ends. The CDR3 is 17 residues long. Germline assignment: CDR1 SGHRS and CDR2 YFSETQ. Written as DNA, the CDR3 is TGCGCCAGCAGCTTGGGGGAGGGGACAGGTCCCCAAGAGACCCAGTACTTC. Encoded protein: CASSLGEGTGPQETQYF.

This clone came up a few times. The rearrangement uses TRBV28 and TRBJ1-3; D may be TRBD1 (5 bases). Germline-derived CDR1 and CDR2 are MDHEN and SYDVKM. V was pared by 6 bases and J by 3 bases, with 9 bases between. The CDR3 is made up of 13 amino acids. This chain's CDR3 is CASRGQDGNTIYF. CDR3 sequence (DNA): TGTGCCAGCAGGGGGCAGGATGGAAACACCATATATTTT.

This clone has just one count. The rearrangement joins TRBV11-2 to TRBJ2-5, with D unclear. The CDR3 length is 14 residues. CDR1 and CDR2 (germline): SGHAT, FQNNGV. Trimming shortened V by 5 bases and J by 1 base, and 11 bases separated the two germline ends. CDR3 bases: TGTGCCAGCAGCAGCTCGCTTCCCCAAGAGACCCAGTACTTC. This gives the protein CASSSSLPQETQYF.

This clone was counted a single time. This chain links TRBV4-1 with TRBJ2-5; 7 bases align to TRBD2. The V and J ends lost 2 bases and 1 base, in that order; junction bases with no gene match: 10. The CDR3 runs 17 residues. Germline V gives CDR1 MGHRA, CDR2 YSYEKL. CDR3 region: CASSQNSKRDSQETQYF. CDR3 in DNA: TGCGCCAGCAGCCAAAACTCGAAGCGGGACTCCCAAGAGACCCAGTACTTC.

This chain joins TRBV4-1 and TRBJ1-6; D not resolved. V shed 1 base and J shed 10 bases, with 14 bases lying between them. The V gene's germline CDR1 is MGHRA and CDR2 YSYEKL. The CDR3 has 15 residues. CDR3 loop: CASSQVLGVRSPLHF. Written as DNA, the CDR3 is TGCGCCAGCAGCCAAGTTCTGGGCGTTCGCTCACCCCTCCACTTT.

This chain joins TRBV6-5 and TRBJ1-6, with D perhaps TRBD1 (6 bases). The ends were cut back, 5 bases at V and 4 bases at J, with 12 bases in the middle. The CDR3 runs 15 residues. Germline V gives CDR1 MNHEY, CDR2 SVGAGI. Here the CDR3 DNA reads TGTGCCAGCAGTCCCCGGGGGGCATATAATTCACCCCTCCACTTT. It translates to CASSPRGAYNSPLHF.

The V call is TRBV5-1, the J call TRBJ2-1; 10 bases match TRBD2. The CDR3 is made up of 15 amino acids. J gave up 7 bases and V 6 bases, and 10 bases lay outside the gene matches. CDR1 and CDR2 from the germline V gene are SGHRS and YFSETQ. CDR3 residues: CASTLAGAAGNEQFF. CDR3 sequence (DNA): TGCGCCAGCACCCTAGCGGGGGCCGCAGGGAATGAGCAGTTCTTC.

This clone came up once. This chain connects TRBV5-5 to TRBJ1-6; TRBD1 agrees at 9 bases. J gave up 7 bases and V 0 bases, and 8 bases lay outside the gene matches. This CDR3 spans 17 amino acids. CDR1 and CDR2 from the germline V gene are SGHKS and YYEKEE (reference sequence). Here the CDR3 DNA reads TGTGCCAGCAGCTTGGGTGGGGGACAGGGCGAAAATTCACCCCTCCACTTT. Its translation is CASSLGGGQGENSPLHF.

This chain joins TRBV4-1 and TRBJ1-2, with 7 nucleotides matching TRBD1. With V trimmed by 0 bases and J by 5 bases, 3 bases remained unmatched. This CDR3 spans 14 amino acids. Germline V lookup: CDR1 MGHRA, CDR2 YSYEKL. CDR3 residues: CASSQEGGPYGYTF. The DNA for the CDR3 is TGCGCCAGCAGCCAAGAAGGGGGCCCTTATGGCTACACCTTC.

As regards this clone: A read error may produce the germline difference seen at one junction end. The sample has other DNA sequences that encode this CDR3 too. The V gene is TRBV6-5, the J gene TRBJ2-2, with D perhaps matching TRBD2 (5 bases). This CDR3 has 14 amino acids. The germline gives CDR1 MNHEY, CDR2 SVGAGI. CDR3 in amino acids: CASSYSGVTGELFF. The CDR3 bases are TGTGCCAGCAGTTACTCCGGAGTCACCGGGGAGTTGTTTTTT.

This rearrangement joins TRBV7-2 to TRBJ1-2, with D perhaps matching TRBD1 (5 bases). CDR1 and CDR2 from the germline V gene are SGHTA and FQGNSA. The CDR3 has 15 residues. Trimming removed 5 bases from V and 8 bases from J, with 21 bases in between. Here the CDR3 reads CASSPGGLMAEGYTF. CDR3 DNA sequence: TGTGCCAGCAGCCCGGGGGGTTTGATGGCAGAGGGCTACACCTTC. Drawing the rest from reference TRBV7-2 and TRBJ1-2, the complete variable domain is GAGVSQSPSNKVTEKGKDVELRCDPISGHTALYWYRQSLGQGLEFLIYFQGNSAPDKSGLPSDRFSAERTGGSVSTLTIQRTQQEDSAVYLCASSPGGLMAEGYTFGSGTRLTVV.

The rearrangement joins TRBV9 to TRBJ2-7, with 7 positions matching TRBD1. Germline values: CDR1 SGDLS, CDR2 YYNGEE. This CDR3 has 14 amino acids. The V gene end was trimmed by 4 bases and the J gene end by 7 bases; junction bases not matched to a gene: 11. This chain's CDR3 is CASSPRQGVSEQYF. The CDR3 nucleotides read TGTGCCAGCAGCCCTCGGCAGGGGGTGAGTGAGCAGTACTTC.